The 8 T cell receptor beta chains reported below all come from one sample, sequenced in a study of response to subunit inactivated influenza vaccine. TCRdb re-analysed the RT-PCR reads in MiXCR, keeping a single row per CDR3 protein. In the table there are about 160,000 distinct CDR3 sequences, about a tenth of which are singletons. The source material was non-naive T cells sorted from PBMCs, sampled 35 to 45 days after vaccination. These receptors were obtained from a man aged 45 to 65 who received an inactivated influenza vaccine.

This clonotype appeared a few times. The chain joins TRBV6-2 or TRBV6-3 to TRBJ1-1, with unresolved D. The ends were cut back, 1 base at V and 2 bases at J, with 8 bases in the middle. The CDR3 runs to 14 residues. Germline CDR1 reads MNHEY; CDR2 reads SVGEGT. The CDR3 protein is CASSYFGRNTEAFF. The CDR3 region has the DNA TGTGCCAGCAGTTACTTTGGTAGAAACACTGAAGCTTTCTTT.

The chain combines TRBV6-2 or TRBV6-3 with TRBJ1-5; 7 bases match TRBD1. The V and J ends lost 6 bases and 6 bases, in that order; junction bases with no gene match: 8. The CDR3 is 14 residues long. Germline CDR1 MNHEY, CDR2 SVGEGT. CDR3 sequence: CASSWDSAGQPQHF. CDR3 sequence (DNA): TGTGCCAGCAGCTGGGACAGTGCCGGTCAGCCCCAGCATTTT.

This clonotype came up once. The chain employs TRBV2 and TRBJ2-1, with 8 bases aligning to TRBD2. The length of the CDR3 is 19 residues. Germline lookup yields CDR1 SNHLY and CDR2 FYNNEI. CDR3 coding DNA: TGTACCTTCTGTTTTGGGCCTGTCTGCGGGAGGATACCCTACAATGAGCAGTTCTTC. Its translation is CTFCFGPVCGRIPYNEQFF.

The chain is built from TRBV7-3 and TRBJ2-1, with D perhaps being TRBD1 or TRBD2 (5 bases each). Germline values: CDR1 SGHTA, CDR2 FQGTGA. The CDR3 covers 17 residues. With 4 bases removed from V and 0 bases from J, the gap between germline ends came to 16 bases. The DNA of the CDR3 is TGTGCCAGCAGCTCTCTCAAGGGGAGTCTCTCCTACAATGAGCAGTTCTTC. This codes for CASSSLKGSLSYNEQFF. Full variable domain (missing parts from reference TRBV7-3 and TRBJ2-1): GAGVSQTPSNKVTEKGKYVELRCDPISGHTALYWYRQSLGQGPEFLIYFQGTGAADDSGLPNDRFFAVRPEGSVSTLKIQRTERGDSAVYLCASSSLKGSLSYNEQFFGPGTRLTVL.

This clonotype was observed many times. This chain joins TRBV15 and TRBJ1-2; TRBD1 might be the D (5 bases). V was cut by 5 bases and J by 4 bases, with 14 bases left in between. Germline values: CDR1 LNHNV, CDR2 YYDKDF (reference sequence). This CDR3 is built from 14 residues. CDR3: CATSGRGTAYGYTF. CDR3 bases: TGTGCCACCAGCGGGCGTGGGACCGCCTATGGCTACACCTTC.

This clonotype was detected ten times or more. This chain uses TRBV7-2 with TRBJ1-3; D unresolved. Germline V gene lookup returns CDR1 SGHTA and CDR2 FQGNSA. V shed 3 bases and J shed 3 bases, with 12 bases lying between them. This CDR3 has 15 amino acids. The CDR3 protein is CASSLYAGYGNTIYF. The CDR3 nucleotides read TGTGCCAGCAGCTTGTATGCGGGGTATGGAAACACCATATATTTT.

A few counts support this clonotype. The V gene is TRBV11-3, the J gene TRBJ2-1; 13 positions agree with TRBD2. Germline V lookup: CDR1 SGHNT, CDR2 YENEEA. The CDR3 sequence is 17 residues long. The V and J ends lost 0 bases and 1 base, in that order; junction bases with no gene match: 0. CDR3 sequence reads: CASSLETSGRSYNEQFF. The CDR3 DNA reads as TGTGCCAGCAGCTTAGAGACTAGCGGGAGGTCCTACAATGAGCAGTTCTTC. The entire variable domain, with the rest obtained from reference TRBV11-3 and TRBJ2-1, is as follows: EAGVVQSPRYKIIEKKQPVAFWCNPISGHNTLYWYLQNLGQGPELLIRYENEEAVDDSQLPKDRFSAERLKGVDSTLKIQPAELGDSAVYLCASSLETSGRSYNEQFFGPGTRLTVL.

This clonotype was recorded many times. The chain has TRBV12-3 or TRBV12-4 and TRBJ2-5, with D tentatively TRBD1 or TRBD2 (5 bases each). V shed 6 bases and J shed 7 bases, with 21 bases lying between them. CDR3 length: 15 residues. The CDR3 bases are TGTGCCAGCAGAGTTGGGGGAGCCACTCAGGGGACCCAGTACTTC. This translates into CASRVGGATQGTQYF.